Below, 2 T cell receptor beta chains from the same sample are listed, as sequenced in a study of CD8+CD57+ T cells in acquired aplastic anemia. TCR beta VDJ and CDR3 profiling used genomic DNA as template. TCRdb reprocessed the reads via MiXCR and lists one record per CDR3 protein. This sample yields 190,000 or so distinct CDR3 sequences, of which 61% are seen a single time; 25% to 30% belongs to the top ten. The sequenced sample consisted of sorted CD4+, CD8+, or CD8+CD57+ T cells (not recorded which) from PBMCs. All receptors derive from a human donor in good health.

This clonotype came up once. The chain has TRBV15 and TRBJ1-6; TRBD1 might be the D (6 bases). The CDR3 consists of 16 residues. Trimming cost V 5 bases and J 10 bases, with 21 bases left between them. Germline loops: CDR1 LNHNV, CDR2 YYDKDF (reference sequence). DNA for the CDR3: TGTGCCACCAGCGATCTCGGCGTGGACAGCGGATCACCCCTCCACTTT. Translating gives CATSDLGVDSGSPLHF.

J is TRBJ2-1 and V is TRBV20-1; D gene unclear. Trimming pared 6 bases from V and 10 bases from J, leaving 13 bases between. The germline V gene encodes CDR1 DFQATT and CDR2 SNEGSKA (reference sequence). This CDR3 contains 11 residues. The CDR3 nucleotides read TGCAGTGCAGCCCCGGTGGAGGAGCAGTTCTTC. This encodes CSAAPVEEQFF.